Listed here is a single TCR beta chain. The data belong to a study of control samples from healthy donors and cancer patients. The CDR3 is made up of 13 amino acids. Germline CDR1 and CDR2: MNHEY and SVGAGI. V lost 6 bases to trimming and J lost 4 bases, with 12 bases between them. Clones were read by immunoSEQ multiplex PCR, and TCRdb kept only the in-frame ones, dropping some. The data show 130,000 or so clones, about 88% seen once. Sample: blood. The rearrangement uses TRBV6-5 and TRBJ1-2; D is ambiguous. The TCR comes from a man aged 50 or older in good health. CDR3 DNA: TGTGCCAGCAGCCGACGGGCAGTCTATGGCTACACCTTC. Translating gives CASSRRAVYGYTF.